The 18 T cell receptor beta chains given below trace back to one sample, sequenced in a study of blood T cell repertoires in COVID-19. Method: immunoSEQ multiplex PCR; TCRdb's copy keeps in-frame clones and lacks some. Among about 380,000 clones listed, more than 75% were seen once. Specimen: PBMCs or T cells enriched from blood (not recorded which). All receptors come from a man aged 30-40 years who had recovered from COVID-19.

This chain joins TRBV6-1 and TRBJ1-2; D possibly corresponds to TRBD1 (6 bases). V was pared by 1 base and J by 7 bases, with 19 bases between. This CDR3 is 16 amino acids long. CDR1 and CDR2 from the germline V gene are MNHNS and SASEGT. The CDR3 sequence: CASSEDWGRGPPGYTF. CDR3 coding DNA: TGTGCCAGCAGTGAAGACTGGGGCAGGGGCCCGCCTGGCTACACCTTC.

This clone was observed a single time. V is TRBV7-2 and J is TRBJ1-6; D is perhaps TRBD1 (5 bases). Trimming pared 1 base from V and 13 bases from J, leaving 11 bases between. Germline-derived CDR1 and CDR2 are SGHTA and FQGNSA. This CDR3 is 13 amino acids long. The CDR3 nucleotides read TGTGCCAGCAGCTTAGAAGGGTGGGGCCCCCTCCACTTT. Translating gives CASSLEGWGPLHF. The whole variable domain, filled in from reference TRBV7-2 and TRBJ1-6, reads GAGVSQSPSNKVTEKGKDVELRCDPISGHTALYWYRQSLGQGLEFLIYFQGNSAPDKSGLPSDRFSAERTGGSVSTLTIQRTQQEDSAVYLCASSLEGWGPLHFGNGTRLTVT.

The CDR3 sequence: CASSVATGLTNYGYTF. In DNA, the CDR3 is TGTGCCAGCAGCGTAGCTACGGGGTTAACTAACTATGGCTACACCTTC. The genes are TRBV9 and TRBJ1-2, with D uncertain. The CDR3 loop spans 16 amino acids. The germline gives CDR1 SGDLS, CDR2 YYNGEE. The V and J ends lost 0 bases and 0 bases respectively, with 12 bases between them.

This chain links TRBV5-1 with TRBJ1-6, with 9 bases that match TRBD1. The V gene's germline CDR1 is SGHRS and CDR2 YFSETQ. Trimming at V came to 3 bases and at J to 9 bases, leaving 13 bases not matched to a gene. The CDR3 sequence is 17 residues long. The CDR3 loop is CASSWDRIQGAISPLHF. The CDR3 region has the DNA TGCGCCAGCAGCTGGGACCGAATACAGGGGGCCATTTCACCCCTCCACTTT.

Comments on this clone: The same CDR3 arises from other DNA sequences in this sample as well. J is TRBJ1-5 and V is TRBV5-4; D is perhaps TRBD1 (5 bases). The germline V and J ends were trimmed by 0 bases and 4 bases, with 8 bases remaining between them. This CDR3 spans 14 amino acids. The germline V gene encodes CDR1 SGHNT and CDR2 YYREEE (reference sequence). The CDR3: CASSLAGGNQPQHF. The CDR3 DNA reads as TGTGCCAGCAGCTTGGCCGGGGGGAATCAGCCCCAGCATTTT. Looking up the rest from reference TRBV5-4 and TRBJ1-5 gives the full variable domain: ETGVTQSPTHLIKTRGQQVTLRCSSQSGHNTVSWYQQALGQGPQFIFQYYREEENGRGNFPPRFSGLQFPNYSSELNVNALELDDSALYLCASSLAGGNQPQHFGDGTRLSIL.

The rearrangement links TRBV4-3 to TRBJ2-1, with D unresolved. Germline CDR1 is LGHNA and CDR2 is YSLEER. The CDR3 consists of 17 residues. Trimming left V 1 base short and J 0 bases short, with 13 bases between. The CDR3 spells CASSQVDFRSSYNEQFF. CDR3 in DNA: TGCGCCAGCAGCCAAGTTGACTTTCGAAGCTCCTACAATGAGCAGTTCTTC.

This clone has more than one count but fewer than ten. The chain recombines TRBV6-6 with TRBJ1-2; D possibly corresponds to TRBD1 (5 bases). Germline V CDR1 and CDR2: MNHNY, SVGAGI (reference sequence). This CDR3 is 14 amino acids long. V dropped 7 bases and J dropped 0 bases, with 12 bases sitting between them. The DNA of the CDR3 is TGTGCCAGCACCTTAGGCAGGGCTAACTATGGCTACACCTTC. Its protein is CASTLGRANYGYTF.

The chain joins TRBV19 to TRBJ2-3; 7 nucleotides align to TRBD2. The germline gives CDR1 LNHDA, CDR2 SQIVND (reference sequence). The CDR3 sequence is 15 residues long. V gave up 2 bases and J gave up 2 bases; unmatched junction bases: 4. CDR3 residues: CASSIMAGDTDTQYF. CDR3 coding DNA: TGTGCCAGTAGTATAATGGCGGGGGACACAGATACGCAGTATTTT.

This sequence joins TRBV30 and TRBJ1-2, with D possibly being TRBD1 (6 bases). The germline V and J ends were trimmed by 6 bases and 6 bases, with 8 bases remaining between them. The CDR3 covers 10 residues. The germline V gene encodes CDR1 GTSNPN and CDR2 SVGIG (reference sequence). The CDR3 DNA is TGTGCCTGCCCAGGGGATGGCTACACCTTC. It codes for CACPGDGYTF.

The chain couples TRBV7-2 to TRBJ1-1; no reliable D call. V lost 5 bases to trimming and J lost 5 bases, with 18 bases between them. CDR3 length equals 15 residues. CDR1 and CDR2 (germline): SGHTA, FQGNSA. CDR3 sequence: CASSEGLNRGTEAFF. The CDR3 DNA reads as TGTGCCAGCAGCGAAGGTTTGAATCGGGGAACTGAAGCTTTCTTT.

V gene TRBV4-1 combines with J gene TRBJ1-1; 8 bases agree with TRBD1. The trim removed 3 bases at V and 5 bases at J, leaving 8 bases unmatched. The CDR3 has 15 amino acids. CDR1 and CDR2 from the germline V gene are MGHRA and YSYEKL. The DNA for the CDR3 is TGCGCCAGCAGCCACCCCGGACAGGGCGGTACTGAAGCTTTCTTT. As protein: CASSHPGQGGTEAFF.

The rearrangement links TRBV7-2 to TRBJ2-1, with 7 nucleotides matching TRBD2. The ends lost 5 bases at V and 10 bases at J; junction bases unmatched: 11. Germline-derived CDR1 and CDR2 are SGHTA and FQGNSA. The CDR3 totals 14 residues. CDR3 sequence reads: CASSPGTTSWEQFF. CDR3 nucleotides: TGTGCCAGCAGCCCCGGGACTACCTCCTGGGAGCAGTTCTTC.

The chain uses TRBV5-1 and TRBJ2-1; TRBD2 might be the D (6 bases). Germline-derived CDR1 and CDR2 are SGHRS and YFSETQ. Trimming took off 7 bases at V and 4 bases at J, with 12 bases between the two ends. There are 13 residues in the CDR3. For the CDR3, the DNA is TGCGCCAGCGGCGGGACTGATTACAATGAGCAGTTCTTC. This encodes CASGGTDYNEQFF.

This clone showed up just once. The chain has TRBV10-3 and TRBJ1-2; 9 nucleotides line up with TRBD1. The CDR3 extends over 17 amino acids. CDR1 and CDR2 from the germline V gene are ENHRY and SYGVKD. Trimming at V came to 3 bases and at J to 2 bases, leaving 10 bases not matched to a gene. The CDR3 is CAISDTPSGQGNYGYTF. In nucleotides, the CDR3 is TGTGCCATCAGTGATACACCCTCGGGACAGGGCAACTATGGCTACACCTTC.

A word on this clone: The junction does not match germline at one end; this may be a read error. The chain couples TRBV5-1 to TRBJ2-2, with TRBD2 as a possible D gene (6 bases). CDR1 is SGHRS, CDR2 YFSETQ, per germline. There are 16 residues in the CDR3. The DNA of the CDR3 is TGCGCCAGCAGCATACAGAGTGGGGGGAACGCCGGGGAGCTGTTTTTT. Protein: CASSIQSGGNAGELFF.

The J gene is TRBJ1-1, the V gene TRBV7-3, with D perhaps TRBD1 (5 bases). The CDR3 extends over 16 amino acids. The germline V and J ends were trimmed by 5 bases and 5 bases, with 21 bases remaining between them. Germline assignment: CDR1 SGHTA and CDR2 FQGTGA. CDR3 nucleotides: TGTGCCAGCAGCGCGGGTCCTCTGGGACGGGGGACTGAAGCTTTCTTT. Translation: CASSAGPLGRGTEAFF. The full variable domain, in which reference TRBV7-3 and TRBJ1-1 provide the parts outside the CDR3, is GAGVSQTPSNKVTEKGKYVELRCDPISGHTALYWYRQSLGQGPEFLIYFQGTGAADDSGLPNDRFFAVRPEGSVSTLKIQRTERGDSAVYLCASSAGPLGRGTEAFFGQGTRLTVV.

This clone was counted a few times. V and J are TRBV11-3 and TRBJ1-2; 8 positions match TRBD1. V shed 3 bases, J shed 8 bases, and the junction held 14 bases outside the gene matches. Per the germline V gene, CDR1 is SGHNT and CDR2 is YENEEA. The CDR3 has 16 residues. CDR3 sequence reads: CASSLGSGTGLGGYTF. The DNA for the CDR3 is TGTGCCAGCAGCTTGGGGTCCGGGACAGGACTTGGGGGCTACACCTTC.

The sample holds one count of this clone. The chain recombines TRBV9 with TRBJ1-2; perhaps TRBD1 as D (5 bases). In germline, CDR1 is SGDLS, CDR2 YYNGEE. This CDR3 is built from 14 residues. V was pared by 0 bases and J by 4 bases, with 10 bases between. The CDR3 spells CASSVEPGSYGYTF. In DNA, the CDR3 is TGTGCCAGCAGCGTAGAACCAGGGTCCTATGGCTACACCTTC.